This TCR beta chain stems from a study of cytomegalovirus exposure and HLA in healthy donors. General study points: A later analysis reportedly found that, within productive TCRs, an Asian-associated ancestry cluster had fewer N-insertions than the mean observed across the roughly 690 donors.

A note on this clone: Antigen: not known.

This PCR relied on a set of 60 Vbeta primers and 13 Jbeta primers. The protocol was immunoSEQ multiplex PCR, while the TCRdb copy is restricted to in-frame clones and leaves out a portion. Of under 250,000 clones listed, roughly four fifths are singletons. The origin of this receptor is a man aged 25 to 40 in good health and CMV-seronegative. Sequencing was performed on PBMCs.

The CDR3 is CASSLITGTASTGELFF. CDR3 DNA: TGTGCCAGCAGTTTAATTACCGGGACAGCAAGCACCGGGGAGCTGTTTTTT. The V call is TRBV27, the J call TRBJ2-2, with 7 nucleotides matching TRBD1. Per germline, CDR1 MNHEY and CDR2 SMNVEV (reference sequence). There are 17 residues in the CDR3. The J segment lost 4 bases and the V segment lost 2 bases, leaving 10 bases of the junction unmatched.